The clone carrying this T cell receptor beta chain came up once. What it binds is not known. Both 60 Vbeta primers and 13 Jbeta primers went into the PCR. This table comes from immunoSEQ multiplex PCR, and its TCRdb copy is limited to in-frame clones, with some not included. The repertoire holds about 190,000 clones, with 81% as singletons. Germline V CDR1 and CDR2: SGHTA, FQGNSA. The CDR3 is 14 amino acids. With 1 base removed from V and 9 bases from J, the gap between germline ends came to 13 bases. The sample is drawn from a study of cytomegalovirus exposure and HLA in healthy donors. Study in general: The Caucasian-associated ancestry cluster held around four fifths of a few hundred genotyped donors.

Overall study results and limits: CMV serostatus was the sole immune exposure information available. Using the classifier, cytomegalovirus status was reportedly diagnosed with high specificity and sensitivity. Productive rates of about 87% or about 30% were seen for most TCR beta V segments in an earlier analysis.

Sequencing was carried out using PBMCs. The V gene is TRBV7-2, the J gene TRBJ1-5, with D hard to call. This sequence was found in a man aged 50 or older in good health and CMV-seronegative. CDR3 residues: CASSLGTGSRPQHF. CDR3 in DNA: TGTGCCAGCAGCTTAGGCACGGGGAGCAGGCCCCAGCATTTT.